The 7 T cell receptor beta chains presented below share a single source sample, sequenced in a study of T cell responses to AZD1222 COVID-19 vaccine. Profiled with immunoSEQ multiplex PCR; TCRdb holds only in-frame clones, not every one. The profile shows over 120,000 clones, roughly 91% of them singletons. Specimen: peripheral blood, collected on day 0 of AZD1222 vaccination. The receptors originated from an adult in good health.

This clone was picked up one time. The rearrangement links TRBV7-9 to TRBJ1-1; a possible D gene is TRBD1 (6 bases). Germline CDR1 SEHNR, CDR2 FQNEAQ (reference sequence). The CDR3 sequence is 15 residues long. V was cut by 7 bases and J by 1 base, with 16 bases left in between. The CDR3 DNA is TGTGCCAGCATGAGGGGCGGACAGAAGAACACTGAAGCTTTCTTT. Amino acid sequence: CASMRGGQKNTEAFF. Looking up the rest from reference TRBV7-9 and TRBJ1-1 gives the full variable domain: DTGVSQNPRHKITKRGQNVTFRCDPISEHNRLYWYRQTLGQGPEFLTYFQNEAQLEKSRLLSDRFSAERPKGSFSTLEIQRTEQGDSAMYLCASMRGGQKNTEAFFGQGTRLTVV.

The chain recombines TRBV27 with TRBJ2-7, with TRBD1 identical over 10 bases. The CDR3 is made up of 14 amino acids. From germline, CDR1 is MNHEY and CDR2 SMNVEV (reference sequence). Trimming removed 5 bases from V and 4 bases from J; junction bases left unmatched: 5. The CDR3 region has the DNA TGTGCCAGCAGTCCGAGGACAGGGGGTTACGAGCAGTACTTC. It translates to CASSPRTGGYEQYF.

V usage is TRBV7-9 and J usage is TRBJ2-2, with D uncertain. Trimming stripped 7 bases from V and 4 bases from J, with 4 bases between. The germline V gene has CDR1 SEHNR and CDR2 FQNEAQ (reference sequence). The CDR3 is made up of 11 amino acids. In DNA, the CDR3 is TGTGCCAGCAAGTTCACCGGGGAGCTGTTTTTT. This encodes CASKFTGELFF.

The CDR3 DNA sequence: TGTGCCAGCAGCACCGGACAGGGCTACGAGCAGTACTTC. It is translated as CASSTGQGYEQYF. This sequence joins TRBV2 and TRBJ2-7, with 8 nucleotides matching TRBD1. The CDR3 loop spans 13 amino acids. V shed 6 bases, J shed 3 bases, and the junction held 4 bases outside the gene matches. Germline V gene sequence: CDR1 SNHLY, CDR2 FYNNEI.

This rearrangement joins TRBV4-1 to TRBJ2-7; D possibly matches TRBD1 or TRBD2 (6 bases each). The CDR3 spans 14 residues. Germline CDR1 is MGHRA and CDR2 is YSYEKL. Trimming pared 1 base from V and 7 bases from J, leaving 14 bases between. CDR3 region: CASSQVGGSREQYF. The CDR3 coding sequence is TGCGCCAGCAGCCAAGTGGGGGGCTCGAGGGAGCAGTACTTC.

The J gene is TRBJ1-4, the V gene TRBV3-1 (or the pseudogene TRBV3-2); D gene ambiguous. Germline V gene sequence: CDR1 LGHDT, CDR2 YNNKEL (reference sequence). V was pared by 1 base and J by 7 bases, with 1 base between. The CDR3 extends over 11 amino acids. As DNA, the CDR3 is TGTGCCAGCAGCCAAGGTGAAAAACTGTTTTTT. Residues: CASSQGEKLFF.

CDR3 DNA sequence: TGTGCCAGCAGCTTGGGGAAGGTTGGTTCCGGCTCTAACTATGGCTACACCTTC. This sequence encodes CASSLGKVGSGSNYGYTF. The chain uses TRBV5-4 and TRBJ1-2; D is unresolved. V lost 0 bases and J 0 bases, leaving 18 bases between the germline ends. The length of the CDR3 is 18 residues. Germline lookup yields CDR1 SGHNT and CDR2 YYREEE (reference sequence).